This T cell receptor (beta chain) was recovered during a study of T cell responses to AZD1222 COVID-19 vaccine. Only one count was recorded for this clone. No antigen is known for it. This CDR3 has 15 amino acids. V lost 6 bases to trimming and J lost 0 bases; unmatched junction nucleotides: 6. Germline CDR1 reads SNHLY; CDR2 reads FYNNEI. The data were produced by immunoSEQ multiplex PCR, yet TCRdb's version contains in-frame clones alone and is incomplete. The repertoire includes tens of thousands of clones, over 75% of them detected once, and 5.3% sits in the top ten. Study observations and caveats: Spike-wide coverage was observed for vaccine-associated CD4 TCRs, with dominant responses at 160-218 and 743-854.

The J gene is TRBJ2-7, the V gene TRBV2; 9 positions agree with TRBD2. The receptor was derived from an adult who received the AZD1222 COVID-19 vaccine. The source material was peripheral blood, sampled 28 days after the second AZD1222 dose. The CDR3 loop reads CASRLLAGSSYEQYF. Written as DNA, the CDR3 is TGTGCCAGCAGGCTTCTAGCGGGGAGCTCCTACGAGCAGTACTTC.